This T cell receptor beta chain was found in a study of blood T cell repertoires in COVID-19. Study details: Sources were T cells, B-cell-depleted T cells, or PBMCs; the material itself was cDNA or gDNA.

The CDR3 has 13 amino acids. The V and J ends lost 1 base and 8 bases respectively, with 11 bases between them. TCRdb's table, derived via immunoSEQ multiplex PCR, lists solely in-frame clones and lacks some. Altogether around 130,000 clones are present, more than 80% being singletons, with the ten largest covering around 4.1%. The sequencing input was peripheral blood. This clonotype was obtained from a human donor in a cohort sampled during active COVID-19. The chain joins TRBV12-3 or TRBV12-4 to TRBJ1-2; the D gene is possibly TRBD1 (6 bases). CDR3 protein: CASSLDRAWGYTF. CDR3 coding DNA: TGTGCCAGCAGTTTAGACAGGGCATGGGGCTACACCTTC.